Each of the 27 T cell receptor beta chains below was sequenced from the same sample in a study of T cell repertoires in cytomegalovirus infection (dated by TCRdb to the late 2010s). Sequencing was carried out with an Illumina HiSeq 1500. TCRdb trimmed public reads at Q25 via fastp, called clones via MiXCR and kept in-frame beta chains. Here each entry gathers all rows of one CDR3 protein and keeps the most common genes and DNA. This sample is represented by about 300,000 distinct CDR3 sequences; about 26% of them were singletons. The ten largest clones take up around 13% of the sample. The source material was PBMCs. These receptors were collected from a human donor in good health (CMV status not recorded). Some clones in this sample may be carry-over from other donors' samples.

In its sample, this clonotype was seen many times. The chain employs TRBV27 and TRBJ2-7; 7 bases agree with TRBD2. V lost 4 bases, J lost 4 bases, and 4 bases stayed unmatched. CDR3 length equals 13 residues. Germline CDR1 is MNHEY and CDR2 is SMNVEV (reference sequence). The CDR3 DNA is TGTGCCAGCAGTTCACTAGCGCCGTACGAGCAGTACTTC. Translation: CASSSLAPYEQYF.

The CDR3 sequence is CAISDFGGLQTREYF. The CDR3 coding sequence is TGTGCCATCAGTGACTTCGGAGGTCTCCAAACGAGGGAGTACTTC. The rearrangement links TRBV10-3 to TRBJ2-7; TRBD2 is a possible D gene (5 bases). Germline values: CDR1 ENHRY, CDR2 SYGVKD. The CDR3 has 15 residues. V shed 3 bases and J shed 11 bases, with 23 bases lying between them.

This clonotype was observed a handful of times. The chain has TRBV5-5 and TRBJ1-1, with 7 bases identical to TRBD1. This CDR3 has 15 amino acids. Germline V gives CDR1 SGHKS, CDR2 YYEKEE (reference sequence). The junction had 7 bases not matched to a gene; V was cut back by 4 bases and J by 1 base. The DNA for the CDR3 is TGTGCCAGCAGCCCAAGGGACAGCCCGAACACTGAAGCTTTCTTT. Translating it yields CASSPRDSPNTEAFF.

This CDR3 is CASKSEAGGPDTQYF. Written as DNA, the CDR3 is TGTGCCAGCAAGTCTGAGGCGGGAGGTCCAGATACGCAGTATTTT. The gene calls are TRBV7-6 and TRBJ2-3; the match to TRBD2 covers 8 bases. Trimming at V came to 7 bases and at J to 4 bases, leaving 10 bases not matched to a gene. Germline V gives CDR1 SGHVS, CDR2 FNYEAQ. The CDR3 consists of 15 residues. Full variable domain (outside the CDR3, taken from reference TRBV7-6 and TRBJ2-3): GAGVSQSPRYKVTKRGQDVALRCDPISGHVSLYWYRQALGQGPEFLTYFNYEAQQDKSGLPNDRFSAERPEGSISTLTIQRTEQRDSAMYRCASKSEAGGPDTQYFGPGTRLTVL.

This chain uses TRBV20-1 with TRBJ1-6; D may be TRBD1 (6 bases). The germline V gene has CDR1 DFQATT and CDR2 SNEGSKA (reference sequence). This CDR3 is built from 15 residues. The chain's CDR3 is CSPGLPGHLNSPLHF. The CDR3 DNA is TGCAGCCCTGGACTCCCGGGACACCTCAATTCACCCCTCCACTTT.

This chain uses TRBV7-2 with TRBJ2-7; 7 bases match TRBD1. Per germline, CDR1 SGHTA and CDR2 FQGNSA. V was pared by 3 bases and J by 6 bases, with 8 bases of the junction left unmatched. The CDR3 extends over 14 amino acids. The CDR3 here is CASSFDRTGGEQYF. CDR3 coding DNA: TGTGCCAGCAGCTTTGACAGGACAGGAGGCGAGCAGTACTTC.

There are a few counts of this clonotype. The CDR3 spells CASSVVAGDFEQFF. Written as DNA, the CDR3 is TGTGCCAGCAGCGTAGTGGCGGGGGATTTTGAGCAGTTCTTC. The genes are TRBV9 and TRBJ2-1; 7 bases line up with TRBD2. CDR3 size: 14 residues. Germline V gene sequence: CDR1 SGDLS, CDR2 YYNGEE. The V segment lost 0 bases and the J segment 9 bases; nucleotides outside the gene matches: 6. The variable domain in full, completed from reference TRBV9 and TRBJ2-1, reads DSGVTQTPKHLITATGQRVTLRCSPRSGDLSVYWYQQSLDQGLQFLIQYYNGEERAKGNILERFSAQQFPDLHSELNLSSLELGDSALYFCASSVVAGDFEQFFGPGTRLTVL.

This chain uses TRBV12-3 or TRBV12-4 with TRBJ1-4; 10 bases agree with TRBD1. The length of the CDR3 is 16 residues. Trimming at V came to 5 bases and at J to 4 bases, leaving 7 bases not matched to a gene. CDR3 sequence (DNA): TGTGCCAGCAGTCTAACCGGGACAGGGGTTAATGAAAAACTGTTTTTT. This sequence encodes CASSLTGTGVNEKLFF.

This clonotype has just a few counts. The chain couples TRBV12-5 to TRBJ2-1, with a possible D match to TRBD2 (5 bases). Germline values: CDR1 LGHNT, CDR2 FRNRAP. The CDR3 contains 13 residues. Between the trimmed V and J ends, which lost 3 bases and 5 bases, there was a span of 8 bases. The CDR3 DNA is TGTGCTAGTGGTTTCGGGGTAAACAATGAGCAGTTCTTC. It codes for CASGFGVNNEQFF. Full variable domain (outside the CDR3, taken from reference TRBV12-5 and TRBJ2-1): DARVTQTPRHKVTEMGQEVTMRCQPILGHNTVFWYRQTMMQGLELLAYFRNRAPLDDSGMPKDRFSAEMPDATLATLKIQPSEPRDSAVYFCASGFGVNNEQFFGPGTRLTVL.

The chain has TRBV29-1 and TRBJ2-4, with D unresolved. The CDR3 spans 13 residues. Germline assignment: CDR1 SQVTM and CDR2 ANQGSEA. V lost 5 bases, J lost 2 bases, and 10 bases lay in between. CDR3 region: CSVPDHSKNIQYF. CDR3 bases: TGCAGCGTTCCCGATCATTCCAAAAACATTCAGTACTTC.

This clonotype has at least ten counts. The CDR3, as DNA: TGTGCCAGCAGCCGGACAGGGGGGAGCAATCAGCCCCAGCATTTT. Translated: CASSRTGGSNQPQHF. The rearrangement joins TRBV12-3 or TRBV12-4 to TRBJ1-5; 10 nucleotides agree with TRBD1. Trimming cost V 6 bases and J 1 base; bases outside gene matches: 3. This CDR3 region has 15 residues.

A few counts support this clonotype. The J gene is TRBJ1-1, the V gene TRBV7-6; D is undetermined. The CDR3 sequence is 13 residues long. Germline V gene data show CDR1 as SGHVS and CDR2 as FNYEAQ. The V and J ends lost 5 bases and 5 bases respectively, with 12 bases between them. The CDR3 DNA reads as TGTGCCAGCAGCCGTCAGGAGGGTACTGAAGCTTTCTTT. This codes for CASSRQEGTEAFF.

This clonotype was recorded a few times. This chain uses TRBV7-2 with TRBJ1-2; D is unresolved. V was clipped by 1 base and J by 4 bases, with 10 bases between them. The CDR3 extends over 14 amino acids. The V gene's germline CDR1 is SGHTA and CDR2 FQGNSA. The CDR3 DNA reads TGTGCCAGCAGCTTAGATGGCAGCTTCTATGGCTACACCTTC. This codes for CASSLDGSFYGYTF.

In its sample, this clonotype was seen many times. V is TRBV11-2 and J is TRBJ1-3; D is ambiguous. Trimming cost V 1 base and J 0 bases, with 7 bases left between them. The germline CDR1 and CDR2 sequences are SGHAT and FQNNGV. This CDR3 has 15 amino acids. The CDR3 nucleotides read TGTGCCAGCAGCTTAGTCCGTACCTCTGGAAACACCATATATTTT. Translated, it gives CASSLVRTSGNTIYF.

This clonotype was found many times. V gene TRBV7-2 combines with J gene TRBJ1-5, with TRBD1 identical over 10 bases. The CDR3 has 15 amino acids. Trimming took 5 bases from V and 6 from J; bases not matched to a gene: 7. Germline CDR1 SGHTA, CDR2 FQGNSA. CDR3 sequence: CASSTDRGGFQPQHF. CDR3 nucleotide sequence: TGTGCCAGCAGCACGGACAGGGGGGGGTTTCAGCCCCAGCATTTT.

This clonotype has more than one count but fewer than ten. The chain couples TRBV7-3 to TRBJ2-1; 7 bases match TRBD2. With 3 bases clipped from V and 4 bases from J, the junction kept 6 bases outside the gene matches. This CDR3 contains 15 residues. Germline V gives CDR1 SGHTA, CDR2 FQGTGA. CDR3 nucleotide sequence: TGTGCCAGCAGCTTCAGGCGGGGGAATTACAATGAGCAGTTCTTC. This gives the protein CASSFRRGNYNEQFF.

This clonotype was observed a few times. This rearrangement joins TRBV5-6 to TRBJ1-5; 10 bases fit TRBD1. This CDR3 has 15 amino acids. V dropped 3 bases and J dropped 11; count of bases not matched to a gene: 11. The V gene's germline CDR1 is SGHDT and CDR2 YYEEEE. CDR3 coding DNA: TGTGCCAGCAGCTCGGGACAGGGGCTAGTGTGGGCCCAGCATTTT. Translating gives CASSSGQGLVWAQHF.

The chain uses TRBV20-1 and TRBJ1-1; D gene unclear. Germline assignment: CDR1 DFQATT and CDR2 SNEGSKA (reference sequence). Trimming left V 0 bases short and J 2 bases short, with 10 bases between. The CDR3 has 14 residues. CDR3 loop: CSARDPRTNTEAFF. CDR3 sequence (DNA): TGCAGTGCTAGAGATCCACGGACCAACACTGAAGCTTTCTTT.

There are many counts of this clonotype. The V and J genes are TRBV7-2 and TRBJ2-1, with 9 positions matching TRBD2. Germline-derived CDR1 and CDR2 are SGHTA and FQGNSA. CDR3 length equals 16 residues. After removal of 3 bases from V and 0 bases from J, the junction contained 3 bases not matched to a gene. The CDR3 sequence: CASSFAAGGSYNEQFF. CDR3 coding DNA: TGTGCCAGCAGCTTCGCAGCGGGAGGCTCCTACAATGAGCAGTTCTTC.

This clonotype was recorded many times. V usage is TRBV7-2 and J usage is TRBJ2-1; TRBD2 matches at 8 bases. The junction had 7 bases not matched to a gene; V was cut back by 5 bases and J by 7 bases. Germline CDR1 reads SGHTA; CDR2 reads FQGNSA. The CDR3 has 14 amino acids. The CDR3 loop is CASSATSGGNEQFF. The CDR3 region has the DNA TGTGCCAGCAGCGCCACTAGCGGCGGGAATGAGCAGTTCTTC.

This chain uses TRBV5-1 with TRBJ2-2; 7 positions match TRBD2. Trimming removed 4 bases from V and 6 bases from J; junction bases left unmatched: 12. CDR1 is SGHRS, CDR2 YFSETQ, per germline. The CDR3 is 16 amino acids. The CDR3 nucleotides are TGCGCCAGCAGCCGGAGCGAGTTCCGGGAGGCCGGGGAGCTGTTTTTT. This codes for CASSRSEFREAGELFF.

This clonotype has at least ten counts. This sequence joins TRBV5-6 and TRBJ2-5; D is possibly TRBD1 (6 bases). V shed 2 bases and J shed 5 bases, with 10 bases lying between them. This CDR3 region has 13 residues. The germline gives CDR1 SGHDT, CDR2 YYEEEE. CDR3: CASSLTGLETQYF. CDR3 DNA sequence: TGTGCCAGCAGCTTAACAGGGTTGGAGACCCAGTACTTC.

This clonotype has more than one count but fewer than ten. The chain recombines TRBV3-1 with TRBJ2-5; TRBD2 matches 13 bases. This CDR3 has 15 amino acids. V shed 6 bases and J 3 bases; nucleotides not matched to a gene: 4. The germline gives CDR1 LGHDT, CDR2 YNNKEL (reference sequence). DNA of the CDR3: TGTGCCAGCAGTCGAGGGACTAGCGGGGAAGAGACCCAGTACTTC. The encoded protein is CASSRGTSGEETQYF.

The V and J genes are TRBV19 and TRBJ1-1; TRBD1 is a possible D gene (5 bases). Germline V gene data show CDR1 as LNHDA and CDR2 as SQIVND (reference sequence). Trimming removed 4 bases at V and 3 bases at J, with 12 bases between. The CDR3 runs to 14 residues. The CDR3 region is CASSKGERDTEAFF. CDR3 sequence (DNA): TGTGCCAGTAGTAAAGGGGAAAGGGACACTGAAGCTTTCTTT.

The sample holds many counts of this clonotype. The chain joins TRBV7-2 to TRBJ1-5, with D perhaps TRBD1 (5 bases). Germline V gene data show CDR1 as SGHTA and CDR2 as FQGNSA. The CDR3 runs 15 residues. Trimming left V 4 bases short and J 6 bases short, with 16 bases between. This CDR3 reads CASSSTQGYGQPQHF. The CDR3 bases are TGTGCCAGCAGCTCGACGCAGGGTTACGGTCAGCCCCAGCATTTT.

The chain combines TRBV6-6 with TRBJ1-2; D uncertain. Germline lookup yields CDR1 MNHNY and CDR2 SVGAGI (reference sequence). This CDR3 has 13 amino acids. The V end was cut by 10 bases, the J end by 8 bases, with 20 bases between. In DNA form, the CDR3 reads TGTGCCACCGAACCTGGGCCGATGGAGGGCTACACCTTC. Its protein product is CATEPGPMEGYTF.

The chain joins TRBV7-6 to TRBJ2-2; 12 bases match TRBD2. V shed 4 bases, J shed 2 bases, and the junction held 8 bases outside the gene matches. Germline loops: CDR1 SGHVS, CDR2 FNYEAQ. The CDR3 contains 18 residues. CDR3 sequence: CASSSQGGLAGNTGELFF. CDR3 DNA sequence: TGTGCCAGCAGCTCACAGGGCGGACTAGCGGGAAACACCGGGGAGCTGTTTTTT.